These T cell receptor beta chains were read from a single sample in a study of T cell repertoires in cytomegalovirus infection. Each CDR3 protein gets one entry after TCRdb re-called the reads with MiXCR. The data show some 940,000 distinct CDR3 sequences, roughly 30% seen once. No antigen has been assigned to these receptors. The specimen comprised cultured CD8+ T cells from PBMCs, sampled from culture after CMV antigen stimulation. These receptors originate from a human donor in good health (CMV status not recorded). Some clones in this sample may be carry-over from other donors' samples. Each CDR3 is given with its conserved first and last residue. A D gene is named only where the DNA matches it firmly. Clone size, where shown, is once, few, many, or a class for clones that have expanded.

d_gene	len	v_gene	abundance	j_gene	CDR3nt	CDR3aa
TRBD1	15	TRBV27	few	TRBJ1-2	TGTGCCAGCAGTTCGGACAGGTCCTTCCTCTATGGCTACACCTTC	CASSSDRSFLYGYTF
NA	15	TRBV7-6	many	TRBJ2-3	TGTGCCAGCAGCCATTCGGGGGGCGGGGCAGATACGCAGTATTTT	CASSHSGGGADTQYF
TRBD1	16	TRBV14	NA	TRBJ1-6	TGTGCCAGCAGCCACGAAGCGGGACAGGGGAGTTCACCCCTCCACTTT	CASSHEAGQGSSPLHF
NA	15	TRBV5-6	many	TRBJ1-6	TGTGCCAGCAGCTTAGCTCCAGGGGCGAATTCACCCCTCCACTTT	CASSLAPGANSPLHF
TRBD1	15	TRBV28	few	TRBJ2-1	TGTGCCAGCACGGCCCTCCGGGACAGGCCAAATGAGCAGTTCTTC	CASTALRDRPNEQFF
TRBD2	15	TRBV7-8	many	TRBJ2-1	TGTGCCAGCAGGAGGGGGACTAGCGGGGACCATGAGCAGTTCTTC	CASRRGTSGDHEQFF
NA	15	TRBV28	few	TRBJ2-1	TGTGCCAGCAGTGAAACTGGTTATTCCTACAATGAGCAGTTCTTC	CASSETGYSYNEQFF
NA	15	TRBV27	few	TRBJ2-2	TGTGCCAGCCTAACTTATCGGGTGGGCACCGGGGAGCTGTTTTTT	CASLTYRVGTGELFF
NA	16	TRBV7-6	many	TRBJ1-1	TGTGCCAGCAGCGTAGACCCAGGGAATTCTATTCATGAAGCTTTCTTT	CASSVDPGNSIHEAFF
TRBD2	16	TRBV2	few	TRBJ2-3	TGTGCCAGAAGGAGCGATGGACTAGCCACCACAGATACGCAGTATTTT	CARRSDGLATTDTQYF
NA	16	TRBV4-1	few	TRBJ2-1	TGCGCCAGCAGCCCTTGGACGGGGATCTCCTACAATGAGCAGTTCTTC	CASSPWTGISYNEQFF
NA	16	TRBV15	NA	TRBJ1-1	TGTGCCACCAGCAGAGATGACAAGACGCGGGGTTGGAGCGCTTTCTTT	CATSRDDKTRGWSAFF
NA	17	TRBV4-2	NA	TRBJ1-1	TGTGCCAGCAGCCAAGATTGGGGCTACAGGGCGAACACTGAAGCTTTCTTT	CASSQDWGYRANTEAFF
NA	13	TRBV19	few	TRBJ1-4	TGTGCCAGTAACGGGCCAACTAATGAAAAACTGTTTTTT	CASNGPTNEKLFF
TRBD1	16	TRBV5-6	few	TRBJ2-5	TGTGCCAGCAGCGGGGGACAGGGGAGACTGGAAGAGACCCAGTACTTC	CASSGGQGRLEETQYF
NA	15	TRBV7-7	many	TRBJ2-1	TGTGCTAGCAGTCCCGGAAGGGCCTCCTACAATGAGCAGTTCTTC	CASSPGRASYNEQFF
TRBD2	15	TRBV7-6	NA	TRBJ2-1	TGTGCCAGCACCCAACTAGCGGGGGCGTACAATGAGCAGTTCTTC	CASTQLAGAYNEQFF
TRBD1	16	TRBV7-3	NA	TRBJ2-5	TGTGCCAGCAGCTTCCCACCGACAGGGAGAAAAGAGTCCCAGTACTTC	CASSFPPTGRKESQYF
NA	15	TRBV5-5	few	TRBJ2-1	TGTGCCAGCAGCCCCTGGAAGGGCTCCTACAATGAGCAGTTCTTC	CASSPWKGSYNEQFF
NA	11	TRBV29-1	NA	TRBJ2-3	TGCAGCGCCCAGGCGCCAGATACGCAGTATTTT	CSAQAPDTQYF
TRBD1	11	TRBV6-1	few	TRBJ2-1	TGTGCCACGTTAACAGGGGGCGAGCAGTTCTTC	CATLTGGEQFF
NA	13	TRBV7-9	NA	TRBJ1-1	TGTGCCAGCAGCTGGCCCGGGGGACCCGAAGCTTTCTTT	CASSWPGGPEAFF
TRBD1	16	TRBV20-1	NA	TRBJ1-5	TGCAGTGCTAGAGATTGGGCAGGGGGCCAAAATCAGCCCCAGCATTTT	CSARDWAGGQNQPQHF
TRBD1	15	TRBV6-5	few	TRBJ2-3	TGTGCCAGCAGTGCGGGGACAGGGAGCACAGATACGCAGTATTTT	CASSAGTGSTDTQYF
TRBD2	15	TRBV7-2	few	TRBJ2-4	TGTGCCAGCAGCTCATTTACTAGCGGGGGTAACATTCAGTACTTC	CASSSFTSGGNIQYF
NA	13	TRBV7-6	NA	TRBJ2-1	TGTGCCAGCAGCTTTGGACGCTTAGGTGAGCAGTTCTTC	CASSFGRLGEQFF
NA	15	TRBV5-8	once	TRBJ2-5	TGTGCCAGCAGCTTGTGGGGGTACGACCAAGAGACCCAGTACTTC	CASSLWGYDQETQYF
NA	15	TRBV19	NA	TRBJ1-4	TGTGCCAGTAGCTACCGGGGAGCAACTAATGAAAAACTGTTTTTT	CASSYRGATNEKLFF
NA	15	TRBV4-1	NA	TRBJ1-5	TGCGCCAGCAGCCAGACCCGGGACAGCAATCAGCCCCAGCATTTT	CASSQTRDSNQPQHF
NA	13	TRBV7-9	few	TRBJ2-2	TGTGCCAGCAGCTTAGAAGCCATCGGGGAGCTGTTTTTT	CASSLEAIGELFF
NA	14	TRBV6-2/TRBV6-3	few	TRBJ2-2	TGTGCCAGCAGTTCACCCCAGGTGGCCGGGGAGCTGTTTTTT	CASSSPQVAGELFF
TRBD1	13	TRBV10-3	few	TRBJ2-7	TGTGCCATCAGTGACGACAGGGCCCACGAGCAGTACTTC	CAISDDRAHEQYF
TRBD2	14	TRBV4-1	few	TRBJ2-7	TGCGCCAGCAGCCCCCGGACTAGCGCCTACGAGCAGTACTTC	CASSPRTSAYEQYF
TRBD2	16	TRBV4-1	NA	TRBJ2-1	TGCGCCAGCAGCCAATTTACTAGCGGGGGGGCCAATGAGCAGTTCTTC	CASSQFTSGGANEQFF
TRBD1	18	TRBV6-1	many	TRBJ2-7	TGTGCCAGCAGTAATTCGGGACAGGGGGATTCTTCGGGCTACGAGCAGTACTTC	CASSNSGQGDSSGYEQYF
NA	14	TRBV14	NA	TRBJ1-1	TGTGCCAGCAGCCAAGACTCCCGGCAGGGGGAAGCTTTCTTT	CASSQDSRQGEAFF
NA	16	TRBV19	NA	TRBJ2-5	TGTGCCAGTAGTAGGCTGGGAGAATTGGAAAGGAAGACCCAGTACTTC	CASSRLGELERKTQYF
TRBD2	15	TRBV9	many	TRBJ2-4	TGTGCCAGCAGCGAGAGTAGCGGGGACAAAAACATTCAGTACTTC	CASSESSGDKNIQYF
TRBD1	15	TRBV7-2	many	TRBJ2-3	TGTGCCAGCAATCCCACAGGGGGCCTAGCAGATACGCAGTATTTT	CASNPTGGLADTQYF
NA	15	TRBV10-3	NA	TRBJ1-6	TGTGCCATCAGTGAGCAAGGCGACAGCTTTTCACCCCTCCACTTT	CAISEQGDSFSPLHF
NA	16	TRBV5-6	NA	TRBJ2-1	TGTGCCAGCAGCCCCCTCATCTCGAGCTCCTACAATGAGCAGTTCTTC	CASSPLISSSYNEQFF